Shown below are 25 T cell receptor beta chains from a single sample sequenced in a study of blood T cell repertoires in COVID-19. The method was immunoSEQ multiplex PCR; TCRdb's version includes in-frame clones alone and lacks a portion of them. The profile shows roughly 260,000 clones, 80% to 90% of them singletons. The specimen sequenced was PBMCs or T cells enriched from blood (not recorded which). These receptor sequences come from a woman aged 40-49 years who had been exposed to COVID-19.

The chain joins TRBV5-4 to TRBJ1-4; the match to TRBD1 covers 7 bases. This CDR3 spans 15 amino acids. The germline V gene has CDR1 SGHNT and CDR2 YYREEE (reference sequence). J was trimmed by 5 bases and V by 3 bases; bases with no gene match: 7. The DNA of the CDR3 is TGTGCCAGCAGCTCCAAACAGGGGTGGAATGAAAAACTGTTTTTT. Its protein is CASSSKQGWNEKLFF.

This chain links TRBV9 with TRBJ1-2, with 7 bases fitting TRBD1. The CDR3 is 16 amino acids. The germline gives CDR1 SGDLS, CDR2 YYNGEE. V lost 4 bases to trimming and J lost 1 base; unmatched junction nucleotides: 10. The CDR3 DNA reads TGTGCCAGCAGCCCCCAGGTTGACAGGGTTAACTATGGCTACACCTTC. Its translation: CASSPQVDRVNYGYTF.

The chain couples TRBV5-6 to TRBJ2-4, with D possibly being TRBD1 (6 bases). Between the trimmed V and J ends, which lost 2 bases and 6 bases, there was a span of 9 bases. The V gene's germline CDR1 is SGHDT and CDR2 YYEEEE. This CDR3 region has 13 residues. The DNA of the CDR3 is TGTGCCAGCAGCTTACAGGGCGGAAACATTCAGTACTTC. Translated, it gives CASSLQGGNIQYF.

This rearrangement joins TRBV19 to TRBJ1-1, with 8 bases identical to TRBD1. Germline CDR1 and CDR2: LNHDA and SQIVND (reference sequence). The CDR3 runs to 13 residues. V gave up 6 bases and J gave up 6 bases; unmatched junction bases: 6. The chain's CDR3 is CASRLDRGPEAFF. CDR3 coding DNA: TGTGCCAGTAGGCTCGACAGGGGCCCTGAAGCTTTCTTT. The complete variable domain, with remaining parts taken from reference TRBV19 and TRBJ1-1, reads DGGITQSPKYLFRKEGQNVTLSCEQNLNHDAMYWYRQDPGQGLRLIYYSQIVNDFQKGDIAEGYSVSREKKESFPLTVTSAQKNPTAFYLCASRLDRGPEAFFGQGTRLTVV.

The V call is TRBV18, the J call TRBJ2-3, with D unresolved. Germline assignment: CDR1 KGHSH and CDR2 LQKENI. V lost 3 bases to trimming and J lost 6 bases, with 10 bases between them. This CDR3 has 13 residues. CDR3 protein: CASSPFPEDTQYF. DNA for the CDR3: TGTGCCAGCTCACCCTTTCCGGAGGATACGCAGTATTTT.

This chain joins TRBV29-1 and TRBJ2-5, with a possible D match to TRBD2 (5 bases). The CDR3 length is 11 residues. Trimming shortened V by 6 bases and J by 5 bases, and 10 bases separated the two germline ends. Germline CDR1 reads SQVTM; CDR2 reads ANQGSEA. DNA for the CDR3: TGCAGCGTAGTACGAGGGGAGACCCAGTACTTC. This gives the protein CSVVRGETQYF.

This clone was picked up one time. J is TRBJ1-6 and V is TRBV3-1 (or the pseudogene TRBV3-2); D might be TRBD1 (5 bases). Germline CDR1 is LGHDT and CDR2 is YNNKEL (reference sequence). Trimming pared 5 bases from V and 7 bases from J, leaving 12 bases between. The CDR3 is made up of 14 amino acids. The DNA of the CDR3 is TGTGCCAGCAGCGGGCGGGGGGAAAATTCACCCCTCCACTTT. As protein: CASSGRGENSPLHF.

On this clone itself: A junction end diverges from the germline sequence, so it may reflect a read error. The V call is TRBV7-7, the J call TRBJ2-3; 8 bases align to TRBD2. The CDR3 runs to 15 residues. Per germline, CDR1 SSHAT and CDR2 FNYEAQ (reference sequence). As DNA, the CDR3 is TGTGCTAGCAGCTTATTGACTAGCGGCACAGATACGCAGTATTTT. Translating gives CASSLLTSGTDTQYF.

This chain joins TRBV2 and TRBJ1-4; 10 bases match TRBD1. V shed 5 bases and J 6 bases; nucleotides not matched to a gene: 3. The CDR3 extends over 14 amino acids. Germline lookup yields CDR1 SNHLY and CDR2 FYNNEI. DNA for the CDR3: TGTGCCAGCAGTACCGGGACAGGGGATGAAAAACTGTTTTTT. This gives the protein CASSTGTGDEKLFF.

The chain recombines TRBV5-1 with TRBJ1-5; D is perhaps TRBD1 (5 bases). The CDR3 consists of 15 residues. Trimming took off 0 bases at V and 3 bases at J, with 10 bases between the two ends. The germline CDR1 and CDR2 sequences are SGHRS and YFSETQ. Here the CDR3 DNA reads TGCGCCAGCAGCTTGGAGGCAGGGAACAATCAGCCCCAGCATTTT. It codes for CASSLEAGNNQPQHF.

This clone was detected only once. The chain joins TRBV27 to TRBJ2-1; maybe TRBD2 (6 bases). Looked up from germline, CDR1 is MNHEY and CDR2 is SMNVEV (reference sequence). Trimming left V 3 bases short and J 5 bases short, with 23 bases between. The CDR3 covers 18 residues. The CDR3 spells CASSLGGPPGSPHNEQFF. DNA for the CDR3: TGTGCCAGCAGTTTGGGAGGTCCTCCCGGGTCTCCTCACAATGAGCAGTTCTTC.

J is TRBJ2-7 and V is TRBV3-1 (or the pseudogene TRBV3-2); D unresolved. The germline V and J ends were trimmed by 1 base and 3 bases, with 13 bases remaining between them. Germline V gene data show CDR1 as LGHDT and CDR2 as YNNKEL (reference sequence). The CDR3 is made up of 15 amino acids. The CDR3 protein is CASSQVPSLNYEQYF. The CDR3, as DNA: TGTGCCAGCAGCCAAGTTCCCTCCTTAAACTACGAGCAGTACTTC.

The rearrangement links TRBV19 to TRBJ1-2; maybe TRBD1 (6 bases). The germline V gene encodes CDR1 LNHDA and CDR2 SQIVND (reference sequence). V shed 5 bases and J shed 0 bases, with 13 bases lying between them. The CDR3 has 15 amino acids. CDR3 in amino acids: CASSLPQGPNYGYTF. CDR3 coding DNA: TGTGCCAGTAGTTTGCCCCAGGGGCCTAACTATGGCTACACCTTC. The complete variable domain, with remaining parts taken from reference TRBV19 and TRBJ1-2, reads DGGITQSPKYLFRKEGQNVTLSCEQNLNHDAMYWYRQDPGQGLRLIYYSQIVNDFQKGDIAEGYSVSREKKESFPLTVTSAQKNPTAFYLCASSLPQGPNYGYTFGSGTRLTVV.

The chain is built from TRBV19 and TRBJ1-3; D may be TRBD1 (5 bases). The length of the CDR3 is 17 residues. The ends were cut back, 7 bases at V and 0 bases at J, with 19 bases in the middle. The germline gives CDR1 LNHDA, CDR2 SQIVND (reference sequence). The CDR3 bases are TGTGCCAGTACCAGTATAGGGGAATTCAGCTCTGGAAACACCATATATTTT. Translation gives CASTSIGEFSSGNTIYF.

CDR3 in amino acids: CASSQDLGQGLNYGYTF. In DNA, the CDR3 is TGCGCCAGCAGCCAAGACTTAGGACAGGGACTAAACTATGGCTACACCTTC. This chain connects TRBV4-3 to TRBJ1-2; 8 positions agree with TRBD1. The CDR3 contains 17 residues. Trimming cost V 0 bases and J 2 bases; bases outside gene matches: 8. Per germline, CDR1 LGHNA and CDR2 YSLEER.

This chain links TRBV5-5 with TRBJ1-3; D unclear. Germline values: CDR1 SGHKS, CDR2 YYEKEE (reference sequence). V lost 2 bases, J lost 1 base, and 10 bases lay in between. The CDR3 covers 15 residues. The CDR3 protein is CASSFGTISGNTIYF. CDR3 sequence (DNA): TGTGCCAGCAGCTTCGGTACTATATCTGGAAACACCATATATTTT.

The V call is TRBV30, the J call TRBJ1-2; TRBD1 agrees at 11 bases. The CDR3 consists of 14 residues. The junction had 8 bases not matched to a gene; V was cut back by 3 bases and J by 8 bases. The germline CDR1 and CDR2 sequences are GTSNPN and SVGIG (reference sequence). CDR3 in amino acids: CAWRRTGGAEGYTF. In DNA, the CDR3 is TGTGCCTGGAGACGGACAGGGGGCGCGGAAGGCTACACCTTC.

This chain joins TRBV7-8 and TRBJ2-3; 7 bases agree with TRBD2. The V and J ends lost 0 bases and 5 bases, in that order; junction bases with no gene match: 2. CDR3 length: 14 amino acids. Germline CDR1 reads SGHVS; CDR2 reads FQNEAQ. CDR3 nucleotides: TGTGCCAGCAGCTTAGCGGGGGGGGTAGATACGCAGTATTTT. It translates to CASSLAGGVDTQYF.

This clone was seen a single time. V is TRBV5-1 and J is TRBJ1-3; D call uncertain. The CDR3 consists of 14 residues. Germline assignment: CDR1 SGHRS and CDR2 YFSETQ. Deletions cut 2 bases from V and 3 bases from J, with 9 bases between. The CDR3 loop is CASSLGGDGNTIYF. In nucleotides, the CDR3 is TGCGCCAGCAGCTTAGGAGGTGATGGAAACACCATATATTTT.

The chain carries TRBV5-1 and TRBJ1-1; 10 bases line up with TRBD1. Germline CDR1 reads SGHRS; CDR2 reads YFSETQ. V lost 4 bases and J lost 4; bases outside the gene matches: 16. The CDR3 totals 18 residues. For the CDR3, the DNA is TGCGCCAGCAGCCTATCCCGGGACAGGGGTAAAAGGGTCACTGAAGCTTTCTTT. It specifies CASSLSRDRGKRVTEAFF.

The rearrangement links TRBV6-2 or TRBV6-3 to TRBJ1-2; 7 bases are shared with TRBD1. The CDR3 runs 14 residues. The junction had 8 bases not matched to a gene; V was cut back by 6 bases and J by 4 bases. Per germline, CDR1 MNHEY and CDR2 SVGEGT. Here the CDR3 DNA reads TGTGCCAGCAGCCTCCCATGGACAGGCTATGGCTACACCTTC. Encoded protein: CASSLPWTGYGYTF.

This clone showed up just once. CDR3 in DNA: TGTGCCAGCAGCCCCAGGGGGTCGACTGAAGCTTTCTTT. Translation gives CASSPRGSTEAFF. The genes are TRBV7-3 and TRBJ1-1, with 7 bases aligning to TRBD1. Germline V gives CDR1 SGHTA, CDR2 FQGTGA. V gave up 5 bases and J gave up 5 bases; unmatched junction bases: 5. The CDR3 length is 13 residues.

The genes are TRBV6-4 and TRBJ2-1, with 7 bases that match TRBD1. The junction had 8 bases not matched to a gene; V was cut back by 2 bases and J by 4 bases. The CDR3 loop spans 16 amino acids. Germline V gene lookup returns CDR1 MRHNA and CDR2 SNTAGT. As DNA, the CDR3 is TGTGCCAGCAGTGACCTCCAGCAGGGGGAATACAATGAGCAGTTCTTC. Amino acid sequence: CASSDLQQGEYNEQFF.

The chain employs TRBV10-2 and TRBJ1-5, with D possibly matching TRBD1 (6 bases). The V gene lost 0 bases and the J gene lost 0 bases, with 12 bases spanning the gap. Germline lookup yields CDR1 WSHSY and CDR2 SAAADI. CDR3 length: 17 amino acids. CDR3 residues: CASSESGDTSSNQPQHF. CDR3 DNA sequence: TGCGCCAGCAGTGAGTCCGGGGACACCTCTAGCAATCAGCCCCAGCATTTT.

The chain carries TRBV5-1 and TRBJ2-5, with 7 bases lining up with TRBD2. The CDR3 is made up of 15 amino acids. CDR1 is SGHRS, CDR2 YFSETQ, per germline. V lost 3 bases to trimming and J lost 5 bases; unmatched junction nucleotides: 10. CDR3 region: CASSWQREGGETQYF. CDR3 nucleotides: TGCGCCAGCAGCTGGCAAAGGGAGGGCGGTGAGACCCAGTACTTC.